The 17 T cell receptor beta chains below come from one sample, sequenced in a study of CD8 T cells in ankylosing spondylitis (TCRdb year 2017). Preparation of the library involved 5' RACE. Instrument used: Illumina HiSeq 2500. The raw public reads went through TCRdb reprocessing: fastp at Q25, MiXCR clone calling, in-frame beta chains kept. Each entry is one CDR3 protein sequence, shown with its most common DNA and genes. Within this sample are 200,000 to 300,000 distinct CDR3 sequences, with about 9.1% of them counted one time only. Of the sample, around 7% is held by the ten largest clones. Sequenced input: blood, either unsorted or a sorted T cell fraction (not recorded which). These receptors all stem from a male donor with ankylosing spondylitis or in good health (not recorded which).

This clonotype was detected ten times or more. V usage is TRBV12-3 or TRBV12-4 and J usage is TRBJ2-2; D ambiguous. The CDR3 is 15 residues long. Trimming cost V 3 bases and J 2 bases, with 10 bases left between them. The CDR3 is CASSFPVKNTGELFF. The CDR3 nucleotides read TGTGCCAGCAGTTTCCCAGTAAAAAACACCGGGGAGCTGTTTTTT.

This clonotype was observed at least ten times. The gene calls are TRBV7-2 and TRBJ2-1; D call uncertain. The germline gives CDR1 SGHTA, CDR2 FQGNSA. V was cut by 5 bases and J by 7 bases, with 21 bases left in between. The length of the CDR3 is 16 residues. The CDR3 region is CASSPWGTGHENEQFF. The CDR3 DNA reads TGTGCCAGCAGCCCTTGGGGTACGGGCCATGAGAATGAGCAGTTCTTC.

This clonotype has at least ten counts. The rearrangement links TRBV11-2 to TRBJ1-1; D is unclear. This CDR3 contains 16 residues. Germline assignment: CDR1 SGHAT and CDR2 FQNNGV. The V gene lost 0 bases and the J gene lost 1 base, with 12 bases spanning the gap. In nucleotides, the CDR3 is TGTGCCAGCAGCTTAGAGTTTAGGGTTAAGAACACTGAAGCTTTCTTT. As protein: CASSLEFRVKNTEAFF. The complete variable domain, with remaining parts taken from reference TRBV11-2 and TRBJ1-1, reads EAGVAQSPRYKIIEKRQSVAFWCNPISGHATLYWYQQILGQGPKLLIQFQNNGVVDDSQLPKDRFSAERLKGVDSTLKIQPAKLEDSAVYLCASSLEFRVKNTEAFFGQGTRLTVV.

This clonotype was observed many times. This chain links TRBV9 with TRBJ2-3, with a tentative D call TRBD2 (7 bases). The germline gives CDR1 SGDLS, CDR2 YYNGEE. V lost 4 bases and J lost 1, with 16 bases in between. The CDR3 length is 16 residues. The CDR3 DNA reads as TGTGCCAGCAGCATCGGGGGGCCTGGGGGCACAGATACGCAGTATTTT. It is translated as CASSIGGPGGTDTQYF.

This clonotype occurred many times. This chain connects TRBV29-1 to TRBJ2-5; D not resolved. CDR1 SQVTM and CDR2 ANQGSEA come from the germline V gene. V lost 6 bases to trimming and J lost 5 bases, with 10 bases between them. This CDR3 spans 11 amino acids. The CDR3 sequence is CSVGPQETQYF. DNA for the CDR3: TGCAGCGTGGGCCCACAGGAGACCCAGTACTTC.

This clonotype showed up many times. The chain employs TRBV20-1 and TRBJ1-1; D not certain. The CDR3 loop spans 13 amino acids. V lost 6 bases and J lost 6, with 17 bases in between. The germline CDR1 and CDR2 sequences are DFQATT and SNEGSKA (reference sequence). Here the CDR3 DNA reads TGCAGTGCCCACCGCCCTAACGAAGCTGAAGCTTTCTTT. Amino acid sequence: CSAHRPNEAEAFF.

In this sample, this clonotype turned up many times. The chain has TRBV7-2 and TRBJ2-3; D may correspond to TRBD1 or TRBD2 (5 bases each). V lost 5 bases, J lost 2 bases, and 14 bases lay in between. There are 15 residues in the CDR3. CDR1 and CDR2 (germline): SGHTA, FQGNSA. Here the CDR3 reads CASSPSGAITDTQYF. CDR3 in DNA: TGTGCCAGCAGCCCTTCCGGGGCAATCACAGATACGCAGTATTTT.

This clonotype has ten or more counts. The chain has TRBV3-1 and TRBJ1-1; D ambiguous. The CDR3 covers 15 residues. V lost 0 bases, J lost 1 base, and 9 bases lay in between. Germline values: CDR1 LGHDT, CDR2 YNNKEL (reference sequence). CDR3 loop: CASSQDQIGNTEAFF. DNA for the CDR3: TGTGCCAGCAGCCAAGATCAGATTGGGAACACTGAAGCTTTCTTT.

This clonotype turned up a few times. The chain uses TRBV7-9 and TRBJ2-3; D may be TRBD2 (6 bases). In germline, CDR1 is SEHNR, CDR2 FQNEAQ (reference sequence). CDR3 length: 14 residues. Trimming pared 4 bases from V and 7 bases from J, leaving 15 bases between. CDR3 DNA: TGTGCCAGCAGCTCGTTGGGGGGTGCCTATACGCAGTATTTT. It is translated as CASSSLGGAYTQYF.

This clonotype occurred many times. The J gene is TRBJ2-1, the V gene TRBV7-8, with D possibly being TRBD1 (6 bases). This CDR3 has 18 amino acids. Germline assignment: CDR1 SGHVS and CDR2 FQNEAQ. The ends were cut back, 1 base at V and 6 bases at J, with 22 bases in the middle. For the CDR3, the DNA is TGTGCCAGCAGCTTAGTTTCGGAGGCAGGGGCTGGGGTCAATGAGCAGTTCTTC. As protein: CASSLVSEAGAGVNEQFF.

This clonotype showed up many times. The rearrangement joins TRBV29-1 to TRBJ1-4; 7 bases line up with TRBD1. The CDR3 runs 12 residues. From germline, CDR1 is SQVTM and CDR2 ANQGSEA. V dropped 7 bases and J dropped 5; count of bases not matched to a gene: 4. CDR3 nucleotide sequence: TGCAGCGCGGGACAGCCGAATGAAAAACTGTTTTTT. Translated: CSAGQPNEKLFF.

This clonotype was found many times. V is TRBV2 and J is TRBJ2-3; 12 bases match TRBD2. The ends lost 6 bases at V and 2 bases at J; junction bases unmatched: 6. The CDR3 is 16 amino acids. CDR1 and CDR2 from the germline V gene are SNHLY and FYNNEI. CDR3 protein: CASSLGLAGNTDTQYF. CDR3 DNA sequence: TGTGCCAGCAGCCTAGGACTAGCGGGGAACACAGATACGCAGTATTTT.

This clonotype was detected ten times or more. The V gene is TRBV10-3, the J gene TRBJ1-6; unclear D gene. The ends were cut back, 0 bases at V and 10 bases at J, with 10 bases in the middle. Per germline, CDR1 ENHRY and CDR2 SYGVKD. The CDR3 spans 14 residues. The CDR3 spells CAISESREVSPLHF. The DNA of the CDR3 is TGTGCCATCAGTGAGTCGAGAGAGGTGTCACCCCTCCACTTT.

The V and J genes are TRBV11-1 and TRBJ2-1; 12 bases align to TRBD2. The CDR3 is 20 residues long. The J segment lost 0 bases and the V segment lost 4 bases, leaving 13 bases of the junction unmatched. Germline loops: CDR1 SGHAT, CDR2 FQDESV (reference sequence). CDR3 sequence reads: CASSSKGGLAGQSSYNEQFF. The CDR3 DNA reads as TGTGCCAGCAGCTCGAAAGGGGGACTAGCGGGCCAAAGCTCCTACAATGAGCAGTTCTTC. The full variable domain, in which reference TRBV11-1 and TRBJ2-1 provide the parts outside the CDR3, is EAEVAQSPRYKITEKSQAVAFWCDPISGHATLYWYRQILGQGPELLVQFQDESVVDDSQLPKDRFSAERLKGVDSTLKIQPAELGDSAMYLCASSSKGGLAGQSSYNEQFFGPGTRLTVL.

This clonotype was found many times. The rearrangement joins TRBV5-1 to TRBJ1-1; D is perhaps TRBD1 (5 bases). In germline, CDR1 is SGHRS, CDR2 YFSETQ. This CDR3 has 15 amino acids. The ends were cut back, 4 bases at V and 6 bases at J, with 19 bases in the middle. The CDR3 sequence: CASSRTQGVGAEAFF. Written as DNA, the CDR3 is TGCGCCAGCAGCCGAACTCAGGGTGTTGGGGCTGAAGCTTTCTTT.

Many counts were recorded for this clonotype. The chain employs TRBV27 and TRBJ2-7; possible D gene TRBD2, 6 bases. Germline assignment: CDR1 MNHEY and CDR2 SMNVEV (reference sequence). V lost 5 bases and J 4 bases, leaving 12 bases between the germline ends. The CDR3 spans 13 residues. The DNA for the CDR3 is TGTGCCAGCAGTGCCTATCGGGGGTACGAGCAGTACTTC. As protein: CASSAYRGYEQYF.

This CDR3 reads CASSPQGGPIAKNIQYF. Written as DNA, the CDR3 is TGTGCCAGCAGCCCCCAGGGAGGGCCTATAGCCAAAAACATTCAGTACTTC. V usage is TRBV7-9 and J usage is TRBJ2-4, with 7 positions matching TRBD2. Germline V lookup: CDR1 SEHNR, CDR2 FQNEAQ (reference sequence). V lost 5 bases, J lost 0 bases, and 10 bases stayed unmatched. The CDR3 loop spans 17 amino acids.